The subject of this entry is one TCR beta chain. Its specificity is unknown. What was amplified from RNA transcripts were TCR beta CDR3 regions. The HTBI set primed first-round TCR CDR3 RT-PCR. MiXCR was run by TCRdb on the multiplex PCR reads, yielding one entry per CDR3 protein. This table has hundreds of thousands of distinct CDR3 sequences, roughly 25% appearing once. This sample is part of a study of T cells in Graves' hyperthyroidism and ophthalmopathy. Study findings and constraints: Ophthalmopathy cases were set apart from stable hyperthyroidism by a 13 V-J model. Most clonotypes expanded in the thyroid (above 0.001) were also present in blood.

The V gene lost 2 bases and the J gene lost 4 bases, with 9 bases spanning the gap. CDR3 length: 14 residues. Germline loops: CDR1 LNHDA, CDR2 SQIVND (reference sequence). The sequenced sample consisted of blood. This sequence was found in a woman under 40 with Graves' ophthalmopathy. The rearrangement uses TRBV19 and TRBJ1-5, with D possibly matching TRBD1 (6 bases). The CDR3 region has the DNA TGTGCCAGTAGTATAATTCAGGGGAATCAGCCCCAGCATTTT. Translation: CASSIIQGNQPQHF.